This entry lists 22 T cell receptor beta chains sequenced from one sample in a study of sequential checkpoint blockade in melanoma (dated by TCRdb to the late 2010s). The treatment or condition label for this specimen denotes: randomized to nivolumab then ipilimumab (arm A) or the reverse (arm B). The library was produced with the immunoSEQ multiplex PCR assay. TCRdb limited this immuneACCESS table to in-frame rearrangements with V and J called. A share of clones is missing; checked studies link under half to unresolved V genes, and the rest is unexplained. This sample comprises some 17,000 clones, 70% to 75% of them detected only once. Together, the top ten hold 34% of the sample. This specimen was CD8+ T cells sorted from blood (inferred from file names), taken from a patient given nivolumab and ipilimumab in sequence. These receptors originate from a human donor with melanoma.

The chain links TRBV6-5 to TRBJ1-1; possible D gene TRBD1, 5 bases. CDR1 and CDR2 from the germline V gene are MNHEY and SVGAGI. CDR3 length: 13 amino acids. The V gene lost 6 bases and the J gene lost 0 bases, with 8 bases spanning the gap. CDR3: CASSLTVNTEAFF. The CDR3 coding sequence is TGTGCCAGCAGCTTGACAGTGAACACTGAAGCTTTCTTT.

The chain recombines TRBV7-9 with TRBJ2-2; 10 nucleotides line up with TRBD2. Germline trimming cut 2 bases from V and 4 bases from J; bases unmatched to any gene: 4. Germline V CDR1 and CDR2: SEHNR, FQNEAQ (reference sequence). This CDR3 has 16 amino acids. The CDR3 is CASSLSLAGFTGELFF. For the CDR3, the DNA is TGTGCCAGCAGCTTATCACTAGCGGGGTTCACCGGGGAGCTGTTTTTT.

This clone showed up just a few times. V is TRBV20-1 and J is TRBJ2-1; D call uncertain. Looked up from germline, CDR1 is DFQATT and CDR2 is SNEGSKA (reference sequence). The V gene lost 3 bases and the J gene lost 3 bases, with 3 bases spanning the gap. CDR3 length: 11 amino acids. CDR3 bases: TGCAGTGCTAGCGTCTACAATGAGCAGTTCTTC. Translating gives CSASVYNEQFF.

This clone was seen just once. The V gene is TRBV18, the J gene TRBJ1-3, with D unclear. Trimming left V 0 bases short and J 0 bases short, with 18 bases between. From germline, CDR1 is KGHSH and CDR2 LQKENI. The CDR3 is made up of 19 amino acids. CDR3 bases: TGTGCCAGCTCACCACCAGCCCCCTTTCAAACCCCCTCTGGAAACACCATATATTTT. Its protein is CASSPPAPFQTPSGNTIYF.

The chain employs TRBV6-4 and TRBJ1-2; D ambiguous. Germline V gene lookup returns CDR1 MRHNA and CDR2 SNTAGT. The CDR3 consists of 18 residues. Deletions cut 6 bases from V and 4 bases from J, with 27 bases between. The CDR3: CASSRPNIRGEGSYGYTF. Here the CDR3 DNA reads TGTGCCAGCAGCCGACCGAATATCCGCGGGGAGGGCTCCTATGGCTACACCTTC.

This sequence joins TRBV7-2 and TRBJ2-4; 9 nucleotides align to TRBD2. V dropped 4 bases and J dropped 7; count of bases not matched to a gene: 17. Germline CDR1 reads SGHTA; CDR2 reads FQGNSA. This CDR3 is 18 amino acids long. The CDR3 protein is CASSSPSALREGYNIQYF. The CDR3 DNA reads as TGTGCCAGCAGCTCGCCGTCCGCCCTGCGGGAGGGATACAACATTCAGTACTTC. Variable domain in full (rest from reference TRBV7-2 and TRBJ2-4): GAGVSQSPSNKVTEKGKDVELRCDPISGHTALYWYRQSLGQGLEFLIYFQGNSAPDKSGLPSDRFSAERTGGSVSTLTIQRTQQEDSAVYLCASSSPSALREGYNIQYFGAGTRLSVL.

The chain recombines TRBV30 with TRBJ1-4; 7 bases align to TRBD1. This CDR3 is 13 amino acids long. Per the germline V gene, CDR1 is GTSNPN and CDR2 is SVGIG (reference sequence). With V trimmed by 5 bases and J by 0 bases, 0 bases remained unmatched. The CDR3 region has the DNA TGTGCCTGGGGGACAGCAACTAATGAAAAACTGTTTTTT. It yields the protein CAWGTATNEKLFF.

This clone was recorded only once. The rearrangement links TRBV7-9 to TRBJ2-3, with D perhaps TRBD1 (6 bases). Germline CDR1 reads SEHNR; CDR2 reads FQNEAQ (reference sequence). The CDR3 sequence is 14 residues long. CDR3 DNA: TGTGCAGGAGAACAGGGTAGTCTCACAGATACGCAGTATTTT. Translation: CAGEQGSLTDTQYF.

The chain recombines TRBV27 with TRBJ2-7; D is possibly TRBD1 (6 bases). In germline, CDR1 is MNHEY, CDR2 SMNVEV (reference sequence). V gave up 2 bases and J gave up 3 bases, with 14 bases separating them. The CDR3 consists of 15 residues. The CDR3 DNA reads TGTGCCAGCAGTTTAATCAGGGGACACTACTACGAGCAGTACTTC. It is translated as CASSLIRGHYYEQYF.

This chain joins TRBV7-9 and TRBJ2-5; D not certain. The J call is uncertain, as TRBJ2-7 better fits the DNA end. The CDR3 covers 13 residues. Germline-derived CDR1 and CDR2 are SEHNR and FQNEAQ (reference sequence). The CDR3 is CASSPDISYEQYF. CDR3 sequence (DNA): TGTGCCAGCAGCCCCGACATTTCCTACGAGCAGTACTTC.

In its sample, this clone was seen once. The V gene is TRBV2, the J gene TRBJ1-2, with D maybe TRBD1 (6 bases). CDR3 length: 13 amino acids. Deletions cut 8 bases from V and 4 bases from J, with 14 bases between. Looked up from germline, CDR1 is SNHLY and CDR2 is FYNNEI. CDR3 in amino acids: CASGTPGTYGYTF. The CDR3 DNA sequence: TGTGCCAGCGGGACACCGGGTACCTATGGCTACACCTTC.

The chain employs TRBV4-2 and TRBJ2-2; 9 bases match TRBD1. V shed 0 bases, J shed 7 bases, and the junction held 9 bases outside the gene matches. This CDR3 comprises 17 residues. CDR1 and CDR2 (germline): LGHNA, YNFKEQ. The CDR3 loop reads CASSQDGTGTGIGELFF. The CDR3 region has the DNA TGTGCCAGCAGCCAAGACGGAACCGGGACAGGGATCGGGGAGCTGTTTTTT.

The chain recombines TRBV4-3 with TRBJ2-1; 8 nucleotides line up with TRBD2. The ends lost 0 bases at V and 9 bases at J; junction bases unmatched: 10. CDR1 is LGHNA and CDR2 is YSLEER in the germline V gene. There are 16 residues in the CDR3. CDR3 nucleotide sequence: TGCGCCAGCAGCCAAGATACGGGAGGGCCCTCGGCTGAGCAGTTCTTC. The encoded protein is CASSQDTGGPSAEQFF.

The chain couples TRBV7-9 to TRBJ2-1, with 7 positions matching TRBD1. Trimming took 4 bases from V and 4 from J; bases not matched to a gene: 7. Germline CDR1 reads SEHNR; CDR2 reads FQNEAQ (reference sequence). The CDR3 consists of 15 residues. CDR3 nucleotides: TGTGCCAGCAGCTACCCAGGGGGTCTATACAATGAGCAGTTCTTC. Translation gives CASSYPGGLYNEQFF.

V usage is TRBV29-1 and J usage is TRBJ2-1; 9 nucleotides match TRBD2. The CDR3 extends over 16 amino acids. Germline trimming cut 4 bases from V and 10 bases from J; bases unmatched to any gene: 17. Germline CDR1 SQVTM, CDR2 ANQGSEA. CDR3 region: CSVVGPASGALGEQFF. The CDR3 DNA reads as TGCAGCGTTGTCGGCCCGGCTAGCGGGGCGCTCGGGGAGCAGTTCTTC.

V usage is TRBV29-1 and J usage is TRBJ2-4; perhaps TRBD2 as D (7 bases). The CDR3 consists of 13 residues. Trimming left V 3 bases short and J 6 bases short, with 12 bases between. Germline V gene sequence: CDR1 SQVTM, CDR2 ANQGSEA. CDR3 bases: TGCAGCGTTGAGGGAGGGACATTAAACATTCAGTACTTC. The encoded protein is CSVEGGTLNIQYF.

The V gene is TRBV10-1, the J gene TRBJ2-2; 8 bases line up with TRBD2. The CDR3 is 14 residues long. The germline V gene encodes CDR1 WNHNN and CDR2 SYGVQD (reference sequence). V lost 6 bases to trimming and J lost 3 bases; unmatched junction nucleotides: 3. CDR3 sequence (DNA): TGCGCCAGCAGCTCAGCGGGAGACACCGGGGAGCTGTTTTTT. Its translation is CASSSAGDTGELFF.

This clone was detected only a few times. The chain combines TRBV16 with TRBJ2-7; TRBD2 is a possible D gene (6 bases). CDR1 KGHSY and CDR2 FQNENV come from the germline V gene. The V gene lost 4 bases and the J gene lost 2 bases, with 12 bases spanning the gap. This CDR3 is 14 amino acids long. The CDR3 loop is CASSPPSATYEQYF. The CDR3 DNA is TGTGCCAGCAGCCCCCCTAGCGCAACCTACGAGCAGTACTTC. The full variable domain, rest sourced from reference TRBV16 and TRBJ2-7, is GEEVAQTPKHLVRGEGQKAKLYCAPIKGHSYVFWYQQVLKNEFKFLISFQNENVFDETGMPKERFSAKCLPNSPCSLEIQATKLEDSAVYFCASSPPSATYEQYFGPGTRLTVT.

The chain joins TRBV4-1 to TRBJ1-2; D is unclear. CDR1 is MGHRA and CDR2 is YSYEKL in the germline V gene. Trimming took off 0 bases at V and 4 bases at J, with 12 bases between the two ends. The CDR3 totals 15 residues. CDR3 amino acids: CASSQDPGEGYGYTF. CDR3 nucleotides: TGCGCCAGCAGCCAAGATCCCGGGGAGGGCTATGGCTACACCTTC.

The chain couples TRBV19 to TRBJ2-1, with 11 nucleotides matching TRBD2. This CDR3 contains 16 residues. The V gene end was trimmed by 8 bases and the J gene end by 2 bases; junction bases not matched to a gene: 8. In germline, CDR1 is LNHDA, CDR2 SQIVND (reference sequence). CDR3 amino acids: CASQIAGGRPYNEQFF. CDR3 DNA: TGTGCCAGTCAAATAGCGGGAGGGAGGCCCTACAATGAGCAGTTCTTC.

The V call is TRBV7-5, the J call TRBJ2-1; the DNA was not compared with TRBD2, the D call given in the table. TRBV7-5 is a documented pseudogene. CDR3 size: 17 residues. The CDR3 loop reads CARSLARLAGGYNEQFF. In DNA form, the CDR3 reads TGTGCCAGAAGCTTAGCGCGGTTAGCGGGGGGTTACAATGAGCAGTTCTTC.

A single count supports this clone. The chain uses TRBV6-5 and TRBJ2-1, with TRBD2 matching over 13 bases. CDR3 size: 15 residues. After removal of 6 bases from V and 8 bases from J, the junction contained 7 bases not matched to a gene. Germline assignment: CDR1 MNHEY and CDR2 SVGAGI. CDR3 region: CASSPLAGGRYEQFF. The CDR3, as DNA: TGTGCCAGCAGCCCACTAGCGGGGGGGCGTTATGAGCAGTTCTTC.